This entry features one T cell receptor beta chain sequence. The data were taken from a study of cytomegalovirus exposure and HLA in healthy donors. This CDR3 has 15 residues. Germline V lookup: CDR1 LNHDA, CDR2 SQIVND (reference sequence). Losses at the gene ends were 11 bases for V and 0 bases for J; bases not matched to a gene: 6. The primer mix had 60 Vbeta and 13 Jbeta primers. Generated by immunoSEQ multiplex PCR, the TCRdb table keeps only in-frame clones and is missing some. Of 200,000 to 250,000 clones in the sample, more than 75% were seen once. Sequenced material: PBMCs. The chain is built from TRBV19 and TRBJ2-7, with 14 bases aligning to TRBD2. The clonotype was recovered from a woman aged 40 to 55 in good health and CMV-seronegative. This CDR3 reads CAPLGLAGVSYEQYF. The CDR3, as DNA: TGTGCCCCTCTGGGACTAGCGGGAGTCTCCTACGAGCAGTACTTC.